These T cell receptor beta chains were read from a single sample in a study of shared clonotypes between healthy human individuals. Some clones are missing from TCRdb's copy, which holds only in-frame ones; the method was immunoSEQ multiplex PCR. Seen here are around 600,000 clones, roughly 95% observed once, and the top ten hold over 0.1%. Sequencing input: naive CD8+ T cells sorted from blood. Source of these receptors: a woman aged 25 to 45 in good health. Both conserved end residues are part of each CDR3. D genes are given only for firm matches. Expanded clones get a size class; other rows say once, few or many, or leave the size out.

cdr3_aa: CASSVSGTGAYEQYF; cdr3_nt: TGTGCCAGCAGCGTTTCAGGGACAGGGGCCTACGAGCAGTACTTC; cdr3_length: 15; j_call: TRBJ2-7; v_call: TRBV9; clone_size: -; d_call: TRBD1
cdr3_aa: CASSLFGGYEQYF; cdr3_nt: TGTGCCAGCAGTTTATTTGGGGGCTACGAGCAGTACTTC; cdr3_length: 13; j_call: TRBJ2-7; v_call: TRBV27; clone_size: -; d_call: -
cdr3_aa: CASSSGLAGTLYEQYF; cdr3_nt: TGTGCCAGCAGTTCCGGACTAGCGGGGACCCTATACGAGCAGTACTTC; cdr3_length: 16; j_call: TRBJ2-7; v_call: TRBV27; clone_size: -; d_call: TRBD2
cdr3_aa: CASSPIHDEQYF; cdr3_nt: TGTGCCAGCAGCCCCATCCACGACGAGCAGTACTTC; cdr3_length: 12; j_call: TRBJ2-7; v_call: TRBV7-9; clone_size: -; d_call: -
cdr3_aa: CASSYSFGGYEQYF; cdr3_nt: TGTGCCAGCAGTTACTCGTTCGGCGGCTACGAGCAGTACTTC; cdr3_length: 14; j_call: TRBJ2-7; v_call: TRBV6-5; clone_size: -; d_call: -
cdr3_aa: CASSPLASTGELFF; cdr3_nt: TGTGCCAGCAGTCCACTAGCCTCCACCGGGGAGCTGTTTTTT; cdr3_length: 14; j_call: TRBJ2-2; v_call: TRBV28; clone_size: -; d_call: -
cdr3_aa: CASSEWGEGLNEQFF; cdr3_nt: TGTGCCAGCAGTGAATGGGGGGAGGGCCTGAATGAGCAGTTCTTC; cdr3_length: 15; j_call: TRBJ2-1; v_call: TRBV2; clone_size: -; d_call: TRBD2
cdr3_aa: CASSPSLGPLTDTQYF; cdr3_nt: TGTGCCAGCAGTCCCTCCCTTGGCCCACTCACAGATACGCAGTATTTT; cdr3_length: 16; j_call: TRBJ2-3; v_call: TRBV27; clone_size: -; d_call: -
cdr3_aa: CAISGWGGDEKLFF; cdr3_nt: TGTGCCATCAGTGGGTGGGGGGGAGATGAAAAACTGTTTTTT; cdr3_length: 14; j_call: TRBJ1-4; v_call: TRBV10-3; clone_size: -; d_call: -
cdr3_aa: CTSSQGSGLASYEQYF; cdr3_nt: TGCACCAGCAGCCAAGGGTCGGGACTAGCCTCCTACGAGCAGTACTTC; cdr3_length: 16; j_call: TRBJ2-7; v_call: TRBV1; clone_size: -; d_call: -
cdr3_aa: CASSLADPGYSGNTIYF; cdr3_nt: TGTGCCAGCAGCTTAGCCGACCCGGGCTACTCTGGAAACACCATATATTTT; cdr3_length: 17; j_call: TRBJ1-3; v_call: TRBV7-9; clone_size: -; d_call: -
cdr3_aa: CAISESGTRLDNEQFF; cdr3_nt: TGTGCCATCAGTGAGTCGGGTACTCGCCTCGACAATGAGCAGTTCTTC; cdr3_length: 16; j_call: TRBJ2-1; v_call: TRBV10-3; clone_size: -; d_call: -
cdr3_aa: CASRVTGISYEQYF; cdr3_nt: TGTGCCAGCAGGGTCACAGGGATCTCCTACGAGCAGTACTTC; cdr3_length: 14; j_call: TRBJ2-7; v_call: TRBV28; clone_size: -; d_call: -
cdr3_aa: CASSERARAALRETQYF; cdr3_nt: TGTGCCAGCAGTGAAAGGGCACGAGCGGCCCTTCGGGAGACCCAGTACTTC; cdr3_length: 17; j_call: TRBJ2-5; v_call: TRBV25-1; clone_size: once; d_call: -
cdr3_aa: CASSLGVIAGEHNEQFF; cdr3_nt: TGTGCCAGCAGCTTAGGAGTTATAGCGGGAGAGCACAATGAGCAGTTCTTC; cdr3_length: 17; j_call: TRBJ2-1; v_call: TRBV7-8; clone_size: -; d_call: TRBD2
cdr3_aa: CASSSRTSGTSGQFF; cdr3_nt: TGTGCCAGCAGCTCGCGGACTAGCGGGACCTCCGGGCAGTTCTTC; cdr3_length: 15; j_call: TRBJ2-1; v_call: TRBV9; clone_size: -; d_call: TRBD2
cdr3_aa: CASSEARGKPSNTEAFF; cdr3_nt: TGTGCCAGCAGTGAAGCCCGGGGGAAACCCAGTAACACTGAAGCTTTCTTT; cdr3_length: 17; j_call: TRBJ1-1; v_call: TRBV2; clone_size: -; d_call: -
cdr3_aa: CASSLGLRGSYEQYF; cdr3_nt: TGTGCCAGCAGTTTGGGTTTGCGGGGCTCCTACGAGCAGTACTTC; cdr3_length: 15; j_call: TRBJ2-7; v_call: TRBV27; clone_size: -; d_call: -
cdr3_aa: CASSLGLVNEQFF; cdr3_nt: TGTGCCAGCAGTTTAGGCCTAGTCAATGAGCAGTTCTTC; cdr3_length: 13; j_call: TRBJ2-1; v_call: TRBV27; clone_size: -; d_call: -
cdr3_aa: CSAHLDTQYF; cdr3_nt: TGCAGCGCCCATCTGGATACGCAGTATTTT; cdr3_length: 10; j_call: TRBJ2-3; v_call: TRBV29-1; clone_size: -; d_call: -
cdr3_aa: CASSLTVGSYEQYF; cdr3_nt: TGCGCCAGCAGCTTGACGGTAGGATCCTACGAGCAGTACTTC; cdr3_length: 14; j_call: TRBJ2-7; v_call: TRBV5-1; clone_size: -; d_call: -
cdr3_aa: CASSLGLAYNEQFF; cdr3_nt: TGTGCCAGCAGCTTAGGGCTCGCCTACAATGAGCAGTTCTTC; cdr3_length: 14; j_call: TRBJ2-1; v_call: TRBV7-6; clone_size: -; d_call: -
cdr3_aa: CASSIDQPGSYGYTF; cdr3_nt: TGTGCCAGTAGTATAGATCAACCAGGGTCCTATGGCTACACCTTC; cdr3_length: 15; j_call: TRBJ1-2; v_call: TRBV19; clone_size: -; d_call: -
cdr3_aa: CASSPPRTGGGETQYF; cdr3_nt: TGTGCCAGCAGTCCCCCCCGAACAGGGGGCGGGGAGACCCAGTACTTC; cdr3_length: 16; j_call: TRBJ2-5; v_call: TRBV28; clone_size: -; d_call: TRBD1
cdr3_aa: CASSPTGTPNSPLHF; cdr3_nt: TGTGCCAGCAGCCCAACCGGGACACCGAATTCACCCCTCCACTTT; cdr3_length: 15; j_call: TRBJ1-6; v_call: TRBV27; clone_size: -; d_call: -
cdr3_aa: CASSYRVRETQYF; cdr3_nt: TGTGCCAGCAGTTACAGGGTTCGGGAGACCCAGTACTTC; cdr3_length: 13; j_call: TRBJ2-5; v_call: TRBV28; clone_size: -; d_call: -